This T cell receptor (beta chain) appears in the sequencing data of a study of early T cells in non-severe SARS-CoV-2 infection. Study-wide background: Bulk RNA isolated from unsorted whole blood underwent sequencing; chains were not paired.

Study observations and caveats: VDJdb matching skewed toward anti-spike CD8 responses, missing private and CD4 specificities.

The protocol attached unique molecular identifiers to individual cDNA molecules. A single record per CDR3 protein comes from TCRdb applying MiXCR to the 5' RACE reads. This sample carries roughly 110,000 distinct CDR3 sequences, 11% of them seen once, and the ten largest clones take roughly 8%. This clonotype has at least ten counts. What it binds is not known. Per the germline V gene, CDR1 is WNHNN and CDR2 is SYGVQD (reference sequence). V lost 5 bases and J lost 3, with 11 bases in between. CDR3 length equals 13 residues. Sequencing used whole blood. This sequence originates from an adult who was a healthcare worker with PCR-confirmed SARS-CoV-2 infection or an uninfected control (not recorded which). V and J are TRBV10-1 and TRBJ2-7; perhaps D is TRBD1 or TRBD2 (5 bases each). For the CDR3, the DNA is TGCGCCAGCAGTCTGGGACCGAGCTACGAGCAGTACTTC. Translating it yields CASSLGPSYEQYF.